The present entry profiles one TCR beta chain with its context. The data were obtained in a study of control samples from healthy donors and cancer patients. Some clones are missing from TCRdb's copy, which holds only in-frame ones; the method was immunoSEQ multiplex PCR. The sample shows around 130,000 clones, 70% to 90% of them seen only once. V was cut by 0 bases and J by 5 bases, with 13 bases left in between. From germline, CDR1 is LGHNA and CDR2 YSLEER. This CDR3 region has 15 residues. The origin of this receptor is a man aged 50 to 60 in good health. The chain recombines TRBV4-3 with TRBJ1-1, with D possibly matching TRBD1 (5 bases). What was sequenced was blood. The CDR3 loop is CASSQDPGRNTEAFF. The CDR3 region has the DNA TGCGCCAGCAGCCAAGATCCGGGGCGAAATACTGAAGCTTTCTTT.